Listed here are 10 T cell receptor beta chains from one sample, sequenced in a study of OX40 agonist ivuxolimab in advanced cancers. Generated by immunoSEQ multiplex PCR, the TCRdb table keeps only in-frame clones and is missing some. The profile shows 95,000 or so clones, approximately 85% of them singletons. The input for sequencing was CD4+ or CD8+ T cells sorted from blood, taken in a trial of the OX40 agonist ivuxolimab. The source is an adult with an advanced solid tumor such as melanoma, head and neck, liver or kidney cancer.

The chain is built from TRBV14 and TRBJ1-3, with a tentative D call TRBD1 (5 bases). There are 15 residues in the CDR3. Looked up from germline, CDR1 is SGHDN and CDR2 is FVKESK. The V end was cut by 3 bases, the J end by 2 bases, with 11 bases between. CDR3 region: CASSHQGSAGNTIYF. CDR3 DNA sequence: TGTGCCAGCAGCCACCAGGGAAGCGCTGGAAACACCATATATTTT.

This rearrangement joins TRBV30 to TRBJ1-5, with D perhaps matching TRBD1 (5 bases). The CDR3 consists of 15 residues. V was pared by 3 bases and J by 2 bases, with 14 bases between. The germline CDR1 and CDR2 sequences are GTSNPN and SVGIG (reference sequence). Written as DNA, the CDR3 is TGTGCCTGGAGAGGTGCGGGGGGTCGCAATCAGCCCCAGCATTTT. Protein product: CAWRGAGGRNQPQHF.

The V and J genes are TRBV14 and TRBJ2-1, with D tentatively TRBD2 (6 bases). Trimming left V 1 base short and J 6 bases short, with 13 bases between. The CDR3 has 15 residues. Germline CDR1 SGHDN, CDR2 FVKESK. CDR3 DNA: TGTGCCAGCAGCCAAGGTAGCATGGAGGGCAATGAGCAGTTCTTC. Its translation: CASSQGSMEGNEQFF.

This clone showed up just a few times. This rearrangement joins TRBV5-4 to TRBJ1-1; D is uncertain. The germline CDR1 and CDR2 sequences are SGHNT and YYREEE (reference sequence). The CDR3 totals 13 residues. Between the trimmed V and J ends, which lost 2 bases and 6 bases, there was a span of 11 bases. As DNA, the CDR3 is TGTGCCAGCAGCTTCAGAGCCGGGGCTGAAGCTTTCTTT. It yields the protein CASSFRAGAEAFF.

The V call is TRBV7-2, the J call TRBJ2-7; 9 bases are a match to TRBD2. Germline lookup yields CDR1 SGHTA and CDR2 FQGNSA. This CDR3 is built from 15 residues. V lost 0 bases to trimming and J lost 2 bases; unmatched junction nucleotides: 2. The CDR3 is CASSLALAGTYEQYF. As DNA, the CDR3 is TGTGCCAGCAGCTTAGCACTAGCGGGCACCTACGAGCAGTACTTC. The full variable domain, completed using reference TRBV7-2 and TRBJ2-7, is GAGVSQSPSNKVTEKGKDVELRCDPISGHTALYWYRQSLGQGLEFLIYFQGNSAPDKSGLPSDRFSAERTGGSVSTLTIQRTQQEDSAVYLCASSLALAGTYEQYFGPGTRLTVT.

The chain couples TRBV5-6 to TRBJ2-5; D possibly matches TRBD1 or TRBD2 (5 bases each). The ends were cut back, 4 bases at V and 0 bases at J, with 13 bases in the middle. Germline CDR1 and CDR2: SGHDT and YYEEEE. There are 15 residues in the CDR3. The CDR3 here is CASSPRGTYQETQYF. For the CDR3, the DNA is TGTGCCAGCAGCCCCCGAGGGACGTACCAAGAGACCCAGTACTTC. Looking up the rest from reference TRBV5-6 and TRBJ2-5 gives the full variable domain: DAGVTQSPTHLIKTRGQQVTLRCSPKSGHDTVSWYQQALGQGPQFIFQYYEEEERQRGNFPDRFSGHQFPNYSSELNVNALLLGDSALYLCASSPRGTYQETQYFGPGTRLLVL.

The V call is TRBV5-1, the J call TRBJ2-1, with TRBD2 matching 10 bases. There are 15 residues in the CDR3. Trimming at V came to 6 bases and at J to 7 bases, leaving 10 bases not matched to a gene. Looked up from germline, CDR1 is SGHRS and CDR2 is YFSETQ. DNA of the CDR3: TGCGCCAGCAAAAGGGCTAGCGGGAGAAGTAATGAGCAGTTCTTC. Protein: CASKRASGRSNEQFF.

The rearrangement uses TRBV7-2 and TRBJ2-5; TRBD1 or TRBD2 may be the D gene (7 bases each). Looked up from germline, CDR1 is SGHTA and CDR2 is FQGNSA. The CDR3 is 14 amino acids. V was clipped by 3 bases and J by 5 bases, with 13 bases between them. The CDR3 DNA is TGTGCCAGCAGCTTGAACCAGGGGGGGGAGACCCAGTACTTC. Protein: CASSLNQGGETQYF.

The chain carries TRBV13 and TRBJ1-3; D is unresolved. The germline V gene encodes CDR1 PRHDT and CDR2 FYEKMQ (reference sequence). V was clipped by 4 bases and J by 0 bases, with 10 bases between them. The CDR3 totals 15 residues. The CDR3 nucleotides read TGTGCCAGCAGCTCAAGGGTTAACTCTGGAAACACCATATATTTT. Residues: CASSSRVNSGNTIYF.

J is TRBJ2-7 and V is TRBV30; D perhaps matches TRBD1 (6 bases). The germline gives CDR1 GTSNPN, CDR2 SVGIG (reference sequence). V was shortened by 5 bases and J by 3 bases, with 14 bases between the two germline ends. This CDR3 has 13 amino acids. Written as DNA, the CDR3 is TGTGCCTGGGATCGAGGACAGTTCTACGAGCAGTACTTC. Translating gives CAWDRGQFYEQYF.